This is a list of T cell receptor beta chains from one sample in a study of shared clonotypes between healthy human individuals. Data came from immunoSEQ multiplex PCR; TCRdb stores just in-frame clones and leaves some out. The sample comprises over a million clones, 97% to 99% of which are singletons, and roughly 0.35% rests with the top ten. Sequencing input: naive CD4+ T cells sorted from blood. All receptors come from a man aged 25-40 years in good health. Each CDR3 is given with its conserved first and last residue. Each record gives: J gene, D gene, V gene, clone size, CDR3 DNA, CDR3 protein. D genes are given only for firm matches. Some rows have no size entry. The others give once, few or many, or a class for an expanded clone.

TRBJ2-1,TRBD2,TRBV5-4,.,TGTGCCAGCAGCTTGCAACTAGCGCGAAATTTAAGGATAGACAATGAGCAGTTCTTC,CASSLQLARNLRIDNEQFF
TRBJ2-1,.,TRBV5-6,.,TGTGCCAGCAGCTCAATGAGGTGGGGTGGTGAGCAGTTCTTC,CASSSMRWGGEQFF
TRBJ2-7,TRBD2,TRBV5-1,.,TGCGCCAGCAGCTTGGCACTAGCGGGAGCCCACGAGCAGTACTTC,CASSLALAGAHEQYF
TRBJ2-5,.,TRBV14,.,TGTGCCAGCAGCCAAGGGGGGCAAGAGACCCAGTACTTC,CASSQGGQETQYF
TRBJ2-7,TRBD2,TRBV5-6,.,TGTGCCAGCAGCCCGGGGTACCCGCTAGCGGGAGAATCCTACGAGCAGTACTTC,CASSPGYPLAGESYEQYF
TRBJ2-5,.,TRBV25-1,.,TGTGCCAGCAGTGCAGGATTTAAAGAGACCCAGTACTTC,CASSAGFKETQYF
TRBJ2-4,.,TRBV29-1,.,TGCAGCGTTGAAATGGGCAAAAACATTCAGTACTTC,CSVEMGKNIQYF
TRBJ2-7,TRBD2,TRBV11-2,.,TGTGCCAGCAGCTTAGGGGAGGGCGAGCAGTACTTC,CASSLGEGEQYF
TRBJ2-5,TRBD2,TRBV5-4,.,TGTGCCAGCAGCTTGGGACTAGCGGGTTACCAAGAGACCCAGTACTTC,CASSLGLAGYQETQYF
TRBJ1-5,.,TRBV7-6,.,TGTGCCAGCAGCTTAGGGACCGATCAGCCCCAGCATTTT,CASSLGTDQPQHF
TRBJ2-3,.,TRBV5-4,.,TGTGCCAGCAGCTTCACCGGGACTCCTTTGGGGTTGCAGTATTTT,CASSFTGTPLGLQYF
TRBJ2-7,.,TRBV7-2,.,TGTGCCAGCAGCCTTAGGAGCTACGAGCAGTACTTC,CASSLRSYEQYF
TRBJ2-5,.,TRBV5-1,.,TGCGCCAGCAGCCGGGCGTCCGCTGCGGGAGAGACCCAGTACTTC,CASSRASAAGETQYF
TRBJ2-7,.,TRBV21-1,.,TGTGCCAGCAGCGCGGACTACGAGCAGTACTTC,CASSADYEQYF
TRBJ1-5,.,TRBV28,.,TGTGCCAGCAGTTTAAGGGCAGCCGACCAGCCCCAGCATTTT,CASSLRAADQPQHF
TRBJ2-3,TRBD2,TRBV25-1,.,TGTGCCAGCAGCCCGACTAGCGGGATGGTAGATACGCAGTATTTT,CASSPTSGMVDTQYF
TRBJ2-1,.,TRBV28,.,TGTGCCAGCCCCTCAGCTACTACCGGTGAGCAGTTCTTC,CASPSATTGEQFF
TRBJ2-3,TRBD2,TRBV7-2,.,TGTGCCAGCAGCTTAGGACTAGCGGAGACAGATACGCAGTATTTT,CASSLGLAETDTQYF
TRBJ2-1,TRBD2,TRBV18,.,TGTGCCAGCTCACCGGGTCAAGGGGGACTAGCTGAGAGAAATGAGCAGTTCTTC,CASSPGQGGLAERNEQFF
TRBJ2-7,TRBD2,TRBV14,.,TGTGCCAGCAGCCGGCTAGCGGGGTACGAGCAGTACTTC,CASSRLAGYEQYF
TRBJ2-5,TRBD1,TRBV5-1,.,TGCGCCAGCAGCTTGAGGACAGGGGAAGAGACCCAGTACTTC,CASSLRTGEETQYF
TRBJ1-2,.,TRBV28,.,TGTGCCAGCACGATCACAGCAAACTATGGCTACACCTTC,CASTITANYGYTF
TRBJ2-3,TRBD2,TRBV11-3,once,TGTGCCAGCAGCTCCTTAGCGGGAGGGGGAGCAGATACGCAGTATTTT,CASSSLAGGGADTQYF
TRBJ2-2,.,TRBV5-1,.,TGCGCCAGCAGCTTGGGGTCACAGGGGGAGCTGTTTTTT,CASSLGSQGELFF
TRBJ2-2,.,TRBV29-1,.,TGCAGCGTTGTAGAGACGCCCAACACCGGGGAGCTGTTTTTT,CSVVETPNTGELFF
TRBJ2-3,.,TRBV7-2,once,TGTGCCAGCAGCTTAAGGGGGACCACTAGCACAGATACGCAGTATTTT,CASSLRGTTSTDTQYF
TRBJ2-7,.,TRBV7-9,.,TGTGCCAGCAGCTTCCTCGGGTCCACTCTCGGCTACGAGCAGTACTTC,CASSFLGSTLGYEQYF
TRBJ2-6,.,TRBV5-1,.,TGCGCCAGCAGCATGTCCACTGGGGCCAACGTCCTGACTTTC,CASSMSTGANVLTF
TRBJ2-1,TRBD2,TRBV5-1,.,TGCGCCAGCAGCTTAGGGACTAGCGGGGCCTACAATGAGCAGTTCTTC,CASSLGTSGAYNEQFF
TRBJ2-2,.,TRBV9,.,TGTGCCAGCAGCGTACCGCCGGGACAGAACACCGGGGAGCTGTTTTTT,CASSVPPGQNTGELFF
TRBJ2-3,TRBD2,TRBV7-9,.,TGTGCCAGCAGGTGGACTAGCGGGAGCACAGATACGCAGTATTTT,CASRWTSGSTDTQYF
TRBJ1-2,TRBD1,TRBV27,.,TGTGCCAGCAGTTTCGGGACAGGGTATGGCTACACCTTC,CASSFGTGYGYTF
TRBJ1-4,.,TRBV18,.,TGTGCCAGCTCACCAGGGGGACCTGCCCGAGGAACTAATGAAAAACTGTTTTTT,CASSPGGPARGTNEKLFF
TRBJ2-7,.,TRBV15,.,TGTGCCACCAGCAGAGATTTCGGGCGTACCTACGAGCAGTACTTC,CATSRDFGRTYEQYF
TRBJ1-3,TRBD1,TRBV29-1,.,TGCAGCGTTGCGGGACAGGGTACCATATATTTT,CSVAGQGTIYF
TRBJ2-2,.,TRBV4-3,.,TGCGCCAGCAGCCAAGTAGAATGGGGCGGGGAGCTGTTTTTT,CASSQVEWGGELFF
TRBJ2-7,.,TRBV6-6,once,TGTGCCAGCACCCCGACCGGGACTCCCCTCTACGAGCAGTACTTC,CASTPTGTPLYEQYF
TRBJ2-1,TRBD1,TRBV7-9,.,TGTGCCAGCAGTCATGGACAGGGGGCGAATGAGCAGTTCTTC,CASSHGQGANEQFF
TRBJ1-5,.,TRBV5-1,.,TGCGCCAGCAGCTTGGTAAGCAATCAGCCCCAGCATTTT,CASSLVSNQPQHF
TRBJ1-5,TRBD1,TRBV27,.,TGTGCCAGCAGTCCAGGACAGGGGGACCCGAATCAGCCCCAGCATTTT,CASSPGQGDPNQPQHF
TRBJ2-7,.,TRBV5-8,.,TGTGCCAGCAGCCCCCGGGACTTCCCCTACGAGCAGTACTTC,CASSPRDFPYEQYF
TRBJ2-7,TRBD1,TRBV5-4,.,TGTGCCAGCAGCCCAAGACAGGGGTGGGAGCAGTACTTC,CASSPRQGWEQYF
TRBJ2-3,TRBD2,TRBV19,.,TGTGCCAGTAGTATATCGTGGCGGGAGGGCACAGATACGCAGTATTTT,CASSISWREGTDTQYF
TRBJ2-2,.,TRBV5-4,.,TGTGCCAGCAGCTCGGGACTCATCACCGGGGAGCTGTTTTTT,CASSSGLITGELFF
TRBJ2-1,TRBD2,TRBV19,.,TGTGCCAGTAGCGCGAGACTAGCGGGAGGTACCAATGAGCAGTTCTTC,CASSARLAGGTNEQFF
TRBJ2-7,TRBD1,TRBV5-1,.,TGCGCCAGCAGGACGCTGACAGGGCACTACGAGCAGTACTTC,CASRTLTGHYEQYF
TRBJ2-7,.,TRBV28,.,TGTGCCAGCAGTTTCCCGACCCATTACGAGCAGTACTTC,CASSFPTHYEQYF